The rows below give T cell receptor beta chains drawn from one sample of a study of CD8 T cells in Susac syndrome. TCRdb fed the immunoSEQ multiplex PCR reads into MiXCR, producing one record per CDR3 protein. This table holds hundreds of thousands of distinct CDR3 sequences, 90% to 96% found once. Input material: CD4+ T cells from PBMCs. Receptor source: a human donor with Susac syndrome. CDR3s include the opening cysteine and the closing phenylalanine or tryptophan. D genes are given only for firm matches. Part of the rows lack a size; the others show once, few, many or a class for expanded clones.

D,size,J,V,DNA,CDR3
.,.,TRBJ1-2,TRBV2,TGTGCCAGCAGTGGGCAGGGTGGGCGGTATGGCTACACCTTC,CASSGQGGRYGYTF
TRBD2,.,TRBJ2-1,TRBV4-2,TGTGCCAGCAGCCAGGAGGGGACTAGAGGCGAGCAGTTCTTC,CASSQEGTRGEQFF
.,.,TRBJ2-6,TRBV20-1,TGCAGTGCTAGGGGGTCCTCTGGGGCCAACGTCCTGACTTTC,CSARGSSGANVLTF
.,.,TRBJ2-1,TRBV20-1,TGCAGTGCTAGAGTGAAATTGACCGATGAGCAGTTCTTC,CSARVKLTDEQFF
TRBD1,.,TRBJ2-3,TRBV24-1,TGTGCCACTAACAGGGGCCTCACAGATACGCAGTATTTT,CATNRGLTDTQYF
.,once,TRBJ2-2,TRBV7-8,TGTGCCAGCAGCTTAGAACCAGGTCTCACCGGGGAGCTGTTTTTT,CASSLEPGLTGELFF
TRBD1,.,TRBJ2-7,TRBV19,TGTGCCAGTAGACGGGACAGGGGCTACGAGCAGTACTTC,CASRRDRGYEQYF
.,.,TRBJ2-3,TRBV5-4,TGTGCCAGCAGCTCAGGGGACCCCTTCACAGATACGCAGTATTTT,CASSSGDPFTDTQYF
.,.,TRBJ2-5,TRBV20-1,TGCAGTGCAAAAGGGAAGGCCGCAGGAACCCAGTACTTC,CSAKGKAAGTQYF
TRBD1,.,TRBJ2-7,TRBV12-3/TRBV12-4,TGTGCCAGCAGACGACAGGGTCAGCAGTACTTC,CASRRQGQQYF
TRBD2,.,TRBJ2-5,TRBV20-1,TGCAGTGCCCGGACTAGTGGTGGGACCCAGTACTTC,CSARTSGGTQYF
.,.,TRBJ1-1,TRBV7-2,TGTGCCAGCAGCTTTAGGGTTTCCGGGGTCTCAGCTTTCTTT,CASSFRVSGVSAFF
.,.,TRBJ2-1,TRBV12-3/TRBV12-4,TGTGCCAGCAGTTGGTGGAACAATGAGCAGTTCTTC,CASSWWNNEQFF
TRBD2,.,TRBJ2-7,TRBV11-2,TGTGCCAGCAGCTTAGTCCCCTCTAGCGGGAGACCTTACGAGCAGTACTTC,CASSLVPSSGRPYEQYF
.,.,TRBJ2-7,TRBV3-1,TGTGCCAGCAAACGTACAGGCTCCTACGAGCAGTACTTC,CASKRTGSYEQYF
.,few,TRBJ2-1,TRBV6-5,TGTGCCAGCAGTTACCGGGGTAATGAGCAGTTCTTC,CASSYRGNEQFF
.,.,TRBJ1-2,TRBV3-1,TGTGCCAGCCGGGGAGGCGGCCCTAACTATGGCTACACCTTC,CASRGGGPNYGYTF
.,.,TRBJ2-5,TRBV25-1,TGTGCCAGCAGTCGAGCGGAGGAACAAGAGACCCAGTACTTC,CASSRAEEQETQYF
.,.,TRBJ2-5,TRBV3-1,TGTGCCAGCAGCCAAGAACTTGGAGGGTCCCAGTACTTC,CASSQELGGSQYF
TRBD1,.,TRBJ1-3,TRBV30,TGTGCCTGGAGTCGACAGGGTGTGAGAATGAATGGAAACACCATATATTTT,CAWSRQGVRMNGNTIYF
.,.,TRBJ2-3,TRBV27,TGTGCCAGCAACCGGGGACCAGGGACAGATACGCAGTATTTT,CASNRGPGTDTQYF
.,.,TRBJ2-5,TRBV30,TGTGCCTGGAGTCTGGGGAGCGAGACCCAGTACTTC,CAWSLGSETQYF
.,.,TRBJ2-1,TRBV5-1,TGCGCCAGCAGCTTGACGGGGCCCTACAATGAGCAGTTCTTC,CASSLTGPYNEQFF
.,few,TRBJ1-1,TRBV20-1,TGCAGTGCTAGTAAGAACACTGAAGCTTTCTTT,CSASKNTEAFF
TRBD1,.,TRBJ1-1,TRBV30,TGTGCCTGGAGCGTACAGGGGTGGATGGTCGCAATGAACACTGAAGCTTTCTTT,CAWSVQGWMVAMNTEAFF
TRBD1,.,TRBJ2-1,TRBV12-5,TGTGCTAGTGGTTTGGACCGGGACAGGATAAACAATGAGCAGTTCTTC,CASGLDRDRINNEQFF
.,.,TRBJ1-2,TRBV2,TGTGCCAGCAGGAGCGGGACACGCTATGGCTACACCTTC,CASRSGTRYGYTF
.,.,TRBJ1-1,TRBV5-1,TGCGCCAGCTGGCGGCAGGGCGGCACTGAAGCTTTCTTT,CASWRQGGTEAFF
.,.,TRBJ2-3,TRBV18,TGTGCCAGCTCACCACTGTGGGGCAGCATGAGTGATACGCAGTATTTT,CASSPLWGSMSDTQYF
TRBD2,.,TRBJ2-1,TRBV4-2,TGTGCCAGCAGCCAAGGGACTAGCGGGAGCTCCTACAATGAGCAGTTCTTC,CASSQGTSGSSYNEQFF
.,.,TRBJ1-5,TRBV7-2,TGTGCCAGCAGCAGCGGCAGGGCTCCTCAGCCCCAGCATTTT,CASSSGRAPQPQHF
TRBD2,.,TRBJ2-4,TRBV5-6,TGTGCCAGCAGCTTAGGGACTAGAGGCGTCCCGTACTTC,CASSLGTRGVPYF
.,.,TRBJ2-5,TRBV27,TGTGCCAGCAGTAGAACGATTTCCCAAGAGACCCAGTACTTC,CASSRTISQETQYF
TRBD2,.,TRBJ2-3,TRBV29-1,TGCAGCGCTGGGGGTCTAGCGGAGTCTAGCACAGATACGCAGTATTTT,CSAGGLAESSTDTQYF
.,.,TRBJ2-5,TRBV24-1,TGTGCCACCAGTGCAGAGGGTCCCCCAGACTTC,CATSAEGPPDF
TRBD2,.,TRBJ2-5,TRBV30,TGTGCCTGGAGTCTTCGGCTAGCGGGACCCCAAGAGACCCAGTACTTC,CAWSLRLAGPQETQYF
.,.,TRBJ1-3,TRBV20-1,TGCAGTGCTAGCCGCCCAGGGGGAAACACCATATATTTT,CSASRPGGNTIYF
TRBD2,.,TRBJ2-1,TRBV9,TGTGCCAGCAGCCCCCGGACTAGCAGTTACAATGAGCAGTTCTTC,CASSPRTSSYNEQFF
.,once,TRBJ1-5,TRBV5-8,TGTGCCAGCAGCTTGTTGGGTCGGCCCCAGCATTTT,CASSLLGRPQHF
TRBD2,.,TRBJ2-5,TRBV7-2,TGTGCCAGCAGCCCCGGGACTATCATTCAAGAGACCCAGTACTTC,CASSPGTIIQETQYF
.,.,TRBJ2-7,TRBV12-5,TGTGCTAGTGGTTTGAACTACGAGCAGTACTTC,CASGLNYEQYF
TRBD2,.,TRBJ2-3,TRBV20-1,TGCAGTGCTAAACTAGCGGGATTCACAGATACGCAGTATTTT,CSAKLAGFTDTQYF